The 15 T cell receptor beta chains below all came from one sample that was sequenced in a study of tumor-infiltrating lymphocytes in glioblastoma multiforme. Three nested ARM-PCR rounds with V-beta and C-beta primers built TCRB libraries. A single record per CDR3 protein comes from TCRdb applying MiXCR to the multiplex PCR reads. This sample yields approximately 20,000 distinct CDR3 sequences, of which roughly 68% are seen a single time; roughly 18% belongs to the top ten. Sequenced input: peripheral blood. Receptors originate from a male donor with glioblastoma.

This clonotype is judged large. The J gene is TRBJ2-6, the V gene TRBV11-2; no clear D gene. From germline, CDR1 is SGHAT and CDR2 FQNNGV. The CDR3 spans 14 residues. The germline V and J ends were trimmed by 1 base and 4 bases, with 5 bases remaining between them. The DNA for the CDR3 is TGTGCCAGCAGCTTAGGGGCGGGGGCCAACGTCCTGACTTTC. Translating gives CASSLGAGANVLTF.

This clonotype occurred many times. The chain couples TRBV30 to TRBJ2-1; D is unclear. The V end was cut by 3 bases, the J end by 5 bases, with 17 bases between. Germline CDR1 reads GTSNPN; CDR2 reads SVGIG (reference sequence). The CDR3 is 15 amino acids. In DNA, the CDR3 is TGTGCCTGGAGGCCCCCGGCTGGTTTGAACAATGAGCAGTTCTTC. Translated, it gives CAWRPPAGLNNEQFF.

This clonotype was found once. The chain has TRBV11-2 and TRBJ2-1, with D perhaps matching TRBD1 (5 bases). Trimming removed 0 bases from V and 8 bases from J, with 11 bases in between. From germline, CDR1 is SGHAT and CDR2 FQNNGV. This CDR3 comprises 14 residues. CDR3 protein: CASSLEPGWDEQFF. The DNA for the CDR3 is TGTGCCAGCAGCTTAGAACCAGGGTGGGATGAGCAGTTCTTC.

This clonotype has at least ten counts. This sequence joins TRBV29-1 and TRBJ2-1, with 10 bases lining up with TRBD2. The CDR3 consists of 16 residues. The V segment lost 1 base and the J segment 9 bases; nucleotides outside the gene matches: 12. Germline CDR1 reads SQVTM; CDR2 reads ANQGSEA. The CDR3 sequence is CSVEAPSGRALGEQFF. The DNA for the CDR3 is TGCAGCGTTGAAGCCCCAAGCGGGAGGGCCCTCGGTGAGCAGTTCTTC.

This clonotype appeared a few times. A read error may be the cause here, since a much bigger clone is one base away. The chain employs TRBV10-3 and TRBJ1-5, with D possibly TRBD1 on 6 matching bases. Germline V gene lookup returns CDR1 ENHRY and CDR2 SYGVKD. The length of the CDR3 is 14 residues. The CDR3 DNA is TGTGCCATCGGTGAACAGGAAGGGGGTCAGCCCCAGCATTTT. Translated: CAIGEQEGGQPQHF.

This clonotype occurred many times. The J gene is TRBJ2-1, the V gene TRBV29-1, with 7 bases lining up with TRBD2. The germline CDR1 and CDR2 sequences are SQVTM and ANQGSEA. V dropped 6 bases and J dropped 10; count of bases not matched to a gene: 6. CDR3 length: 11 residues. DNA of the CDR3: TGCAGCGTCCCCGGGACTACCGAGCAGTTCTTC. This codes for CSVPGTTEQFF.

This clonotype came up many times. V is TRBV7-9 and J is TRBJ2-1; tentatively, D is TRBD2 (6 bases). The CDR3 is 13 residues long. Per the germline V gene, CDR1 is SEHNR and CDR2 is FQNEAQ (reference sequence). Trimming stripped 0 bases from V and 9 bases from J, with 9 bases between. In DNA, the CDR3 is TGTGCCAGCAGCTTAGCCCTAGCGCGTGAGCAGTTCTTC. Amino acid sequence: CASSLALAREQFF.

This chain links TRBV11-2 with TRBJ1-6, with D uncertain. Trimming cost V 4 bases and J 8 bases, with 15 bases left between them. CDR3 length: 15 residues. Germline CDR1 SGHAT, CDR2 FQNNGV. In DNA, the CDR3 is TGTGCCAGCAGCTCCCTGCCAACGTGCGATTCACCCCTCCACTTT. Translating gives CASSSLPTCDSPLHF.

This clonotype was recorded many times. CDR3 protein: CSVNLRDTRTDTQYF. CDR3 DNA: TGCAGCGTGAATCTCCGGGACACTCGCACAGATACGCAGTATTTT. The chain uses TRBV29-1 and TRBJ2-3; a weak D match, TRBD1 (6 bases). Trimming removed 6 bases at V and 1 base at J, with 17 bases between. The germline V gene has CDR1 SQVTM and CDR2 ANQGSEA. The CDR3 has 15 residues.

As for this clonotype: This sequence may be a read error, since a much larger clone differs from it by one base. J is TRBJ2-1 and V is TRBV29-1; 10 nucleotides line up with TRBD2. From germline, CDR1 is SQVTM and CDR2 ANQGSEA. This CDR3 region has 16 residues. The CDR3 nucleotides are TGCCGCGTTGAAGCCTCAAGCGGGAGGGCCCTCGGTGAGCAGTTCTTC. The encoded protein is CRVEASSGRALGEQFF.

The gene calls are TRBV20-1 and TRBJ2-7, with D unresolved. Trimming left V 2 bases short and J 3 bases short, with 5 bases between. Per germline, CDR1 DFQATT and CDR2 SNEGSKA (reference sequence). This CDR3 region has 11 residues. This CDR3 is CSARSDYEQYF. The CDR3 bases are TGCAGTGCTAGATCTGACTACGAGCAGTACTTC.

Note on this clonotype: The CDR3 does not close with the conserved phenylalanine or tryptophan, likely indicating a read error. The chain employs TRBV4-1 and TRBJ1-5, with 11 bases aligning to TRBD1. The CDR3 runs to 17 residues. Germline V gene lookup returns CDR1 MGHRA and CDR2 YSYEKL. The CDR3 sequence: CASSPGTGGTSNQPQHY. CDR3 nucleotides: TGCGCCAGCAGCCCCGGGACAGGGGGTACTAGCAATCAACCCCAGCATTAT.

This clonotype was seen only a few times. The J gene is TRBJ2-1, the V gene TRBV5-1, with D tentatively TRBD1 (5 bases). V was pared by 2 bases and J by 2 bases, with 17 bases between. Germline CDR1 SGHRS, CDR2 YFSETQ. The CDR3 runs 17 residues. This chain's CDR3 is CASSFLHGQGTYNEQFF. The CDR3 nucleotides read TGCGCCAGCAGCTTTCTCCATGGGCAGGGCACCTACAATGAGCAGTTCTTC. The variable domain in full, completed from reference TRBV5-1 and TRBJ2-1, reads KAGVTQTPRYLIKTRGQQVTLSCSPISGHRSVSWYQQTPGQGLQFLFEYFSETQRNKGNFPGRFSGRQFSNSRSEMNVSTLELGDSALYLCASSFLHGQGTYNEQFFGPGTRLTVL.

The V call is TRBV28, the J call TRBJ2-1; 10 bases fit TRBD2. CDR3 length: 17 amino acids. Germline lookup yields CDR1 MDHEN and CDR2 SYDVKM. The V and J ends lost 2 bases and 5 bases, in that order; junction bases with no gene match: 9. CDR3: CASSLDLAAGGNNEQFF. The CDR3 coding sequence is TGTGCCAGCAGTTTAGACCTCGCAGCGGGAGGGAACAATGAGCAGTTCTTC.

This clonotype has ten or more counts. The V and J genes are TRBV5-1 and TRBJ1-1, with D possibly being TRBD1 (5 bases). V lost 5 bases and J 3 bases, leaving 17 bases between the germline ends. The CDR3 spans 15 residues. The germline CDR1 and CDR2 sequences are SGHRS and YFSETQ. The chain's CDR3 is CASRPGFQSDTEAFF. The CDR3 nucleotides read TGCGCCAGCAGACCAGGGTTTCAAAGTGACACTGAAGCTTTCTTT.